Below, 21 T cell receptor beta chains from the same sample are listed, as sequenced in a study of T cell responses to AZD1222 COVID-19 vaccine. The repertoire was sequenced with immunoSEQ multiplex PCR; TCRdb's copy has only in-frame clones and lacks some. The sample has fewer than 150,000 clones, roughly nine tenths seen once. The specimen comprised peripheral blood, sampled on day 0 of AZD1222 vaccination. The receptor set was obtained from an adult in good health.

The CDR3 loop reads CASRTEGNTIYF. Written as DNA, the CDR3 is TGTGCCAGCCGGACTGAAGGAAACACCATATATTTT. The chain uses TRBV2 and TRBJ1-3; D remains unclear. CDR3 length: 12 residues. CDR1 is SNHLY and CDR2 is FYNNEI in the germline V gene. The V end was cut by 8 bases, the J end by 4 bases, with 9 bases between. Based on the CDR3 plus reference TRBV2 and TRBJ1-3, the full variable domain is EPEVTQTPSHQVTQMGQEVILRCVPISNHLYFYWYRQILGQKVEFLVSFYNNEISEKSEIFDDQFSVERPDGSNFTLKIRSTKLEDSAMYFCASRTEGNTIYFGEGSWLTVV.

Here the CDR3 DNA reads TGTGCCTGGGTAGCAGGGAGCACTGAAGCTTTCTTT. Its translation: CAWVAGSTEAFF. This chain joins TRBV30 and TRBJ1-1, with TRBD1 as a possible D gene (5 bases). The CDR3 is made up of 12 amino acids. Deletions cut 5 bases from V and 4 bases from J, with 11 bases between. Germline lookup yields CDR1 GTSNPN and CDR2 SVGIG (reference sequence).

The chain employs TRBV2 and TRBJ2-1, with 8 bases matching TRBD1. The V segment lost 6 bases and the J segment 1 base; nucleotides outside the gene matches: 8. Germline CDR1 and CDR2: SNHLY and FYNNEI. The CDR3 is 16 amino acids. The CDR3 DNA reads as TGTGCCAGCAGGGACAGGGAGGCCCAATCCTACAATGAGCAGTTCTTC. It specifies CASRDREAQSYNEQFF. Complete variable domain (other parts from reference TRBV2 and TRBJ2-1): EPEVTQTPSHQVTQMGQEVILRCVPISNHLYFYWYRQILGQKVEFLVSFYNNEISEKSEIFDDQFSVERPDGSNFTLKIRSTKLEDSAMYFCASRDREAQSYNEQFFGPGTRLTVL.

This chain joins TRBV7-6 and TRBJ2-5; 10 bases agree with TRBD1. Germline V CDR1 and CDR2: SGHVS, FNYEAQ. After removal of 2 bases from V and 3 bases from J, the junction contained 3 bases not matched to a gene. The CDR3 consists of 15 residues. The CDR3 region has the DNA TGTGCCAGCAGCTTATTTGGGACAGGGGAAGAGACCCAGTACTTC. Its translation: CASSLFGTGEETQYF.

V usage is TRBV7-2 and J usage is TRBJ2-3; D not resolved. V dropped 6 bases and J dropped 14 bases, with 18 bases sitting between them. The CDR3 consists of 12 residues. CDR1 and CDR2 (germline): SGHTA, FQGNSA. The DNA of the CDR3 is TGTGCCAGCAGTGCTGACTGGGGTGTGTGGTATTTT. It codes for CASSADWGVWYF.

The rearrangement uses TRBV7-8 and TRBJ2-5; 8 bases are shared with TRBD1. This CDR3 spans 14 amino acids. Germline V lookup: CDR1 SGHVS, CDR2 FQNEAQ. Trimming at V came to 6 bases and at J to 3 bases, leaving 6 bases not matched to a gene. The CDR3 nucleotides read TGTGCCAGCAGGAGACAGGGGAATAAAGAGACCCAGTACTTC. Its protein product is CASRRQGNKETQYF. The whole variable domain, filled in from reference TRBV7-8 and TRBJ2-5, reads GAGVSQSPRYKVAKRGQDVALRCDPISGHVSLFWYQQALGQGPEFLTYFQNEAQLDKSGLPSDRFFAERPEGSVSTLKIQRTQQEDSAVYLCASRRQGNKETQYFGPGTRLLVL.

There are a few counts of this clone. This chain links TRBV28 with TRBJ1-6; maybe TRBD1 (6 bases). Germline V CDR1 and CDR2: MDHEN, SYDVKM. This CDR3 is 14 amino acids long. V was pared by 7 bases and J by 10 bases, with 17 bases between. CDR3 coding DNA: TGTGCCAGCACCCCTTGGGGGGCGAGGTCACCCCTCCACTTT. Its protein is CASTPWGARSPLHF.

The gene calls are TRBV28 and TRBJ2-7, with 11 bases lining up with TRBD2. J lost 4 bases, V lost 7 bases, and 3 bases had no gene match. The CDR3 length is 13 residues. From germline, CDR1 is MDHEN and CDR2 SYDVKM. CDR3: CASNPSGRYEQYF. CDR3 sequence (DNA): TGTGCCAGCAACCCTAGCGGGAGGTACGAGCAGTACTTC.

The rearrangement uses TRBV28 and TRBJ1-2, with 8 bases identical to TRBD1. Germline values: CDR1 MDHEN, CDR2 SYDVKM. J was trimmed by 7 bases and V by 6 bases; bases with no gene match: 7. The CDR3 loop spans 13 amino acids. The CDR3 sequence: CASSATGAPGYTF. As DNA, the CDR3 is TGTGCCAGCAGCGCGACAGGGGCCCCTGGCTACACCTTC.

The rearrangement uses TRBV25-1 and TRBJ1-5; TRBD1 agrees at 9 bases. Germline V gene sequence: CDR1 MGHDK, CDR2 SYGVNS. Losses at the gene ends were 7 bases for V and 6 bases for J; bases not matched to a gene: 7. The CDR3 sequence is 14 residues long. CDR3 bases: TGTGCCAGCATCCCCGACAGGGGGAGTCAGCCCCAGCATTTT. Encoded protein: CASIPDRGSQPQHF.

The rearrangement uses TRBV4-3 and TRBJ2-7; the match to TRBD2 covers 7 bases. The CDR3 is 15 amino acids. The V gene end was trimmed by 4 bases and the J gene end by 3 bases; junction bases not matched to a gene: 9. Germline V gene lookup returns CDR1 LGHNA and CDR2 YSLEER. This CDR3 reads CASSRLGEGGYEQYF. CDR3 sequence (DNA): TGCGCCAGCAGCCGATTAGGGGAGGGAGGCTACGAGCAGTACTTC.

The V gene is TRBV5-4, the J gene TRBJ2-7, with TRBD2 matching over 13 bases. This CDR3 is built from 17 residues. Germline V gene data show CDR1 as SGHNT and CDR2 as YYREEE (reference sequence). The trim removed 0 bases at V and 2 bases at J, leaving 5 bases unmatched. CDR3 region: CASSLAGLAGITYEQYF. The CDR3 nucleotides read TGTGCCAGCAGCTTGGCGGGACTAGCGGGAATAACCTACGAGCAGTACTTC.

This chain uses TRBV6-5 with TRBJ1-2; possibly TRBD1 for D (6 bases). CDR3 length: 14 residues. Looked up from germline, CDR1 is MNHEY and CDR2 is SVGAGI. Trimming stripped 6 bases from V and 8 bases from J, with 19 bases between. This chain's CDR3 is CASRSGTPQKGYTF. CDR3 sequence (DNA): TGTGCCAGCAGGTCCGGGACACCACAGAAGGGCTACACCTTC.

Only one count was recorded for this clone. The V call is TRBV24-1, the J call TRBJ1-5; possibly TRBD1 for D (5 bases). The CDR3 has 14 amino acids. Deletions cut 10 bases from V and 9 bases from J, with 21 bases between. Germline CDR1 is KGHDR and CDR2 is SFDVKD. The CDR3 here is CATSGGTTLRPQHF. The CDR3 DNA sequence: TGTGCCACTTCGGGGGGGACCACCTTAAGGCCCCAGCATTTT.

The V gene is TRBV5-4, the J gene TRBJ2-3; 7 bases are a match to TRBD2. With V trimmed by 6 bases and J by 0 bases, 1 base remained unmatched. CDR3 length equals 13 residues. Germline-derived CDR1 and CDR2 are SGHNT and YYREEE (reference sequence). The CDR3 DNA sequence: TGTGCCAGCACGGGGGGAAGCACAGATACGCAGTATTTT. Its translation is CASTGGSTDTQYF.

This sequence joins TRBV29-1 and TRBJ2-7, with 7 bases lining up with TRBD1. V lost 7 bases to trimming and J lost 0 bases; unmatched junction nucleotides: 6. This CDR3 contains 13 residues. Germline V gene lookup returns CDR1 SQVTM and CDR2 ANQGSEA. CDR3 sequence reads: CSGTTGDSYEQYF. The CDR3 region has the DNA TGCAGCGGTACAACAGGGGACTCCTACGAGCAGTACTTC.

The chain joins TRBV5-4 to TRBJ1-1, with no clear D. The CDR3 covers 9 residues. Germline V gene lookup returns CDR1 SGHNT and CDR2 YYREEE (reference sequence). V lost 3 bases and J 12 bases, leaving 6 bases between the germline ends. The CDR3 loop reads CASSSPPFF. CDR3 DNA: TGTGCCAGCAGCTCCCCTCCTTTCTTT.

V and J are TRBV7-9 and TRBJ1-2; D not resolved. CDR1 and CDR2 from the germline V gene are SEHNR and FQNEAQ (reference sequence). Trimming pared 5 bases from V and 6 bases from J, leaving 22 bases between. This CDR3 spans 16 amino acids. CDR3 sequence: CASSPTPGLGSDGYTF. The CDR3, as DNA: TGTGCCAGCAGCCCAACTCCCGGTCTGGGCTCCGATGGCTACACCTTC.

The chain joins TRBV28 to TRBJ1-2, with TRBD1 as a possible D gene (6 bases). This CDR3 is 13 amino acids long. Per germline, CDR1 MDHEN and CDR2 SYDVKM. Trimming took 2 bases from V and 13 from J, leaving 17 bases between them. The CDR3 DNA reads TGTGCCAGCAGTTTAATTGGCCAGGGGAACGCCACCTTC. It translates to CASSLIGQGNATF.

The V and J genes are TRBV4-2 and TRBJ2-7; the match to TRBD2 covers 8 bases. The CDR3 consists of 17 residues. Germline V gene sequence: CDR1 LGHNA, CDR2 YNFKEQ. Trimming removed 4 bases from V and 5 bases from J; junction bases left unmatched: 16. CDR3 DNA sequence: TGTGCCAGCAGCCCCCTCGTATGGAGCGGGAGATATAACGAGCAGTACTTC. This codes for CASSPLVWSGRYNEQYF.

The V call is TRBV11-3, the J call TRBJ2-3, with 8 bases lining up with TRBD1. V shed 5 bases and J 6 bases; nucleotides not matched to a gene: 7. Germline values: CDR1 SGHNT, CDR2 YENEEA. This CDR3 is built from 14 residues. CDR3 protein: CASSARGRRDTQYF. The CDR3 region has the DNA TGTGCCAGCAGCGCCAGGGGGCGCAGGGATACGCAGTATTTT.